The 31 T cell receptor beta chains listed next were all sequenced from one sample in a study of regulatory T cells in long-lasting Graves disease. TCR beta libraries were built with iRepertoire HTBI primers and Arm-PCR of CDR3 regions. TCRdb used MiXCR to reprocess the multiplex PCR reads, holding one entry per CDR3 protein. The sample lists more than 300,000 distinct CDR3 sequences, 12% occurring once. Regarding time point: newly diagnosed GD, antithyroid drugs for less than 3 months. The TCR library was made from RNA that had been extracted from PBMCs in TRIzol. The data were also submitted as part of a second study, on T cells in Graves' hyperthyroidism and ophthalmopathy.

This material consisted of peripheral blood mononuclear cells (PBMCs), taken at new diagnosis, from a patient treated with antithyroid drugs. Source of these receptors: a woman under 30 with Graves disease.

This clonotype was counted a few times. V usage is TRBV10-2 and J usage is TRBJ2-1, with D perhaps given as TRBD1 or TRBD2 (5 bases each). Germline CDR1 is WSHSY and CDR2 is SAAADI. The length of the CDR3 is 14 residues. The ends were cut back, 8 bases at V and 5 bases at J, with 16 bases in the middle. The CDR3 DNA reads TGCGCCAGCGGTTTTCAGGGACCACACAATGAGCAGTTCTTC. It codes for CASGFQGPHNEQFF.

CDR3 loop: CSARGGLASYNEQFF. The CDR3 coding sequence is TGCAGTGCTAGGGGTGGGCTAGCGTCCTACAATGAGCAGTTCTTC. This chain joins TRBV20-1 and TRBJ2-1, with D perhaps matching TRBD2 (6 bases). Between the trimmed V and J ends, which lost 3 bases and 1 base, there was a span of 13 bases. From germline, CDR1 is DFQATT and CDR2 SNEGSKA (reference sequence). The CDR3 spans 15 residues.

This clonotype was found many times. The chain combines TRBV15 with TRBJ2-5; TRBD2 aligns across 8 bases. This CDR3 is 13 amino acids long. From germline, CDR1 is LNHNV and CDR2 YYDKDF (reference sequence). V dropped 6 bases and J dropped 7; count of bases not matched to a gene: 7. CDR3 residues: CATRAPAGGTQYF. In DNA, the CDR3 is TGTGCCACCAGAGCACCCGCGGGAGGGACCCAGTACTTC.

There are many counts of this clonotype. The chain combines TRBV30 with TRBJ1-5; weak D call: TRBD1 (6 bases). The germline V gene has CDR1 GTSNPN and CDR2 SVGIG (reference sequence). V dropped 2 bases and J dropped 5 bases, with 16 bases sitting between them. The CDR3 is 15 residues long. The chain's CDR3 is CAWSPTGQGYQPQHF. The CDR3 DNA sequence: TGTGCCTGGAGTCCCACAGGGCAGGGTTATCAGCCCCAGCATTTT.

This clonotype was observed at least ten times. V usage is TRBV11-2 and J usage is TRBJ1-3; 7 nucleotides align to TRBD1. The CDR3 runs 17 residues. V lost 1 base to trimming and J lost 0 bases; unmatched junction nucleotides: 6. Germline V lookup: CDR1 SGHAT, CDR2 FQNNGV. CDR3 sequence reads: CASSLGRRGLSGNTIYF. CDR3 coding DNA: TGTGCCAGCAGCTTAGGGAGGAGGGGGCTCTCTGGAAACACCATATATTTT.

V gene TRBV7-2 combines with J gene TRBJ1-5; 8 nucleotides align to TRBD1. There are 16 residues in the CDR3. The V and J ends lost 5 bases and 0 bases, in that order; junction bases with no gene match: 6. CDR1 is SGHTA, CDR2 FQGNSA, per germline. The CDR3 reads CASSPWGQDSNQPQHF. As DNA, the CDR3 is TGTGCCAGCAGCCCATGGGGACAGGATAGCAATCAGCCCCAGCATTTT.

This clonotype has only a few counts. V and J are TRBV12-3 or TRBV12-4 and TRBJ1-6, with D unclear. V was shortened by 3 bases and J by 10 bases, with 13 bases between the two germline ends. CDR3 length equals 14 residues. Written as DNA, the CDR3 is TGTGCCAGCAGTTTTGACCTCCTCGAATCACCCCTCCACTTT. Its translation: CASSFDLLESPLHF.

J is TRBJ2-3 and V is TRBV7-2; TRBD1 might be the D (6 bases). The CDR3 totals 21 residues. Germline assignment: CDR1 SGHTA and CDR2 FQGNSA. Trimming removed 2 bases from V and 0 bases from J, with 27 bases in between. CDR3 DNA: TGTGCCAGCAGCTTATATTCCCCGGGACACGAACTACGATATAGCACAGATACGCAGTATTTT. Protein product: CASSLYSPGHELRYSTDTQYF.

At least ten counts were recorded for this clonotype. This sequence joins TRBV20-1 and TRBJ2-3; perhaps TRBD2 as D (6 bases). Germline V lookup: CDR1 DFQATT, CDR2 SNEGSKA (reference sequence). V shed 2 bases and J shed 2 bases, with 14 bases lying between them. There are 15 residues in the CDR3. CDR3 in DNA: TGCAGTGCTAGAAGACTAGGTCGAGACACAGATACGCAGTATTTT. Translation: CSARRLGRDTDTQYF.

This clonotype was seen ten or more times. CDR3: CASSFSILYRDSSNQPQHF. For the CDR3, the DNA is TGTGCCAGCAGCTTCTCAATTTTATACCGGGACAGTAGCAATCAGCCCCAGCATTTT. This chain links TRBV5-5 with TRBJ1-5; TRBD1 aligns across 7 bases. CDR1 SGHKS and CDR2 YYEKEE come from the germline V gene (reference sequence). V lost 2 bases and J lost 0; bases outside the gene matches: 14. The CDR3 runs to 19 residues.

In this sample, this clonotype turned up many times. The V and J genes are TRBV11-3 and TRBJ2-1; 10 nucleotides align to TRBD2. The CDR3 sequence is 15 residues long. J gave up 4 bases and V 3 bases, and 3 bases lay outside the gene matches. Germline values: CDR1 SGHNT, CDR2 YENEEA. The CDR3 region is CASSLWTSGYNEQFF. The CDR3 DNA follows: TGTGCCAGCAGCTTGTGGACTAGCGGTTACAATGAGCAGTTCTTC. The variable domain in full, with the rest retrieved from reference TRBV11-3 and TRBJ2-1, is EAGVVQSPRYKIIEKKQPVAFWCNPISGHNTLYWYLQNLGQGPELLIRYENEEAVDDSQLPKDRFSAERLKGVDSTLKIQPAELGDSAVYLCASSLWTSGYNEQFFGPGTRLTVL.

Many counts were recorded for this clonotype. The rearrangement uses TRBV28 and TRBJ2-1; a possible D gene is TRBD1 (6 bases). Germline V CDR1 and CDR2: MDHEN, SYDVKM. Deletions cut 3 bases from V and 9 bases from J, with 12 bases between. The CDR3 has 13 residues. Written as DNA, the CDR3 is TGTGCCAGCAGTTTGAACAGGGCTCGTGAGCAGTTCTTC. It translates to CASSLNRAREQFF.

The table lists this clonotype with a few counts. The rearrangement joins TRBV5-1 to TRBJ2-5; D possibly corresponds to TRBD1 (6 bases). The germline CDR1 and CDR2 sequences are SGHRS and YFSETQ. CDR3 length equals 13 residues. Trimming left V 6 bases short and J 2 bases short, with 11 bases between. DNA of the CDR3: TGCGCCAGCAATTTCGGACAGCAAGAGACCCAGTACTTC. Translation: CASNFGQQETQYF.

This clonotype was seen ten or more times. The chain carries TRBV27 and TRBJ2-7; TRBD2 agrees at 12 bases. This CDR3 comprises 16 residues. Germline loops: CDR1 MNHEY, CDR2 SMNVEV (reference sequence). V trimming: 5 bases; J trimming: 0 bases; junction bases outside the gene matches: 5. The CDR3 DNA reads TGTGCCAGCAGTGTCGGACTAGCGGGGTACTCCTACGAGCAGTACTTC. It yields the protein CASSVGLAGYSYEQYF.

In this sample, this clonotype turned up many times. The rearrangement uses TRBV30 and TRBJ1-3; D might be TRBD1 (6 bases). V lost 4 bases and J lost 8, with 15 bases in between. CDR3 length: 13 amino acids. Germline V gene sequence: CDR1 GTSNPN, CDR2 SVGIG (reference sequence). CDR3 region: CAWNPGVGDTIYF. CDR3 DNA sequence: TGTGCCTGGAATCCAGGGGTTGGGGACACCATATATTTT.

V usage is TRBV7-2 and J usage is TRBJ1-2, with no clear D. CDR1 and CDR2 from the germline V gene are SGHTA and FQGNSA. The CDR3 is 14 residues long. Trimming cost V 1 base and J 6 bases, with 12 bases left between them. In DNA form, the CDR3 reads TGTGCCAGCAGCTTAGGGCAAGGGAGGAATGGCTACACCTTC. This gives the protein CASSLGQGRNGYTF.

Ten or more counts support this clonotype. The rearrangement uses TRBV5-1 and TRBJ2-2; unclear D gene. V was cut by 0 bases and J by 0 bases, with 9 bases left in between. The CDR3 loop spans 16 amino acids. Germline loops: CDR1 SGHRS, CDR2 YFSETQ. The CDR3 is CASSLVAPANTGELFF. CDR3 sequence (DNA): TGCGCCAGCAGCTTGGTGGCACCGGCGAACACCGGGGAGCTGTTTTTT.

Worth noting for this clonotype: A much larger clonotype is one base distant, so this may be a read error. The gene calls are TRBV7-9 and TRBJ2-1, with TRBD1 as a possible D gene (6 bases). The germline V gene has CDR1 SEHNR and CDR2 FQNEAQ (reference sequence). V dropped 5 bases and J dropped 10 bases, with 15 bases sitting between them. This CDR3 region has 13 residues. The CDR3 region has the DNA TGTGCCAGCAGCGCGTACAGGGTTTTCGAGCAGTTCTTC. Protein sequence: CASSAYRVFEQFF.

At least ten counts were recorded for this clonotype. The CDR3 reads CSAYRDLDTQYF. The CDR3 coding sequence is TGCAGTGCTTACCGGGACCTAGATACGCAGTATTTT. The chain carries TRBV20-1 and TRBJ2-3, with D possibly called TRBD1 or TRBD2 (5 bases each). This CDR3 spans 12 amino acids. Germline assignment: CDR1 DFQATT and CDR2 SNEGSKA (reference sequence). V gave up 5 bases and J gave up 5 bases, with 11 bases separating them.

This clonotype was picked up many times. V is TRBV6-1 and J is TRBJ1-3, with a weak D call TRBD1 (5 bases). Germline-derived CDR1 and CDR2 are MNHNS and SASEGT. Trimming pared 6 bases from V and 4 bases from J, leaving 22 bases between. The CDR3 loop spans 17 amino acids. CDR3 loop: CASSRADGGFPGNTIYF. Here the CDR3 DNA reads TGTGCCAGCAGCCGGGCGGATGGGGGTTTTCCAGGAAACACCATATATTTT.

As regards this clonotype: A read error is the likely source, as a far larger clone sits one nucleotide away. The chain's CDR3 is CSVERSRGIEQFF. CDR3 DNA sequence: TGCAGCGTTGAACGTAGCAGGGGAATTGAGCAGTTCTTC. The rearrangement joins TRBV29-1 to TRBJ2-3, with D possibly being TRBD1 (6 bases). The J call may not be correct, given that the DNA end is closer to TRBJ2-1. The CDR3 runs to 13 residues. The germline CDR1 and CDR2 sequences are SQVTM and ANQGSEA.

This clonotype was seen at least ten times. V gene TRBV18 combines with J gene TRBJ2-3; D is ambiguous. The V end was cut by 8 bases, the J end by 5 bases, with 11 bases between. CDR3 length equals 12 residues. Germline CDR1 reads KGHSH; CDR2 reads LQKENI. CDR3 residues: CASSPTGDTQYF. The CDR3 bases are TGTGCCAGCAGTCCCACGGGAGATACGCAGTATTTT.

J is TRBJ2-1 and V is TRBV19, with TRBD2 matching 8 bases. Losses at the gene ends were 6 bases for V and 9 bases for J; bases not matched to a gene: 13. Looked up from germline, CDR1 is LNHDA and CDR2 is SQIVND (reference sequence). The CDR3 extends over 15 amino acids. The DNA for the CDR3 is TGTGCCAGTAGCACAGTGGCGGGACTAGTGGGTGAGCAGTTCTTC. Translated, it gives CASSTVAGLVGEQFF.

This clonotype appeared a few times. J is TRBJ2-2 and V is TRBV14; D uncertain. The CDR3 is made up of 15 amino acids. Germline loops: CDR1 SGHDN, CDR2 FVKESK. The ends were cut back, 4 bases at V and 0 bases at J, with 9 bases in the middle. CDR3 in DNA: TGTGCCAGCAGCCTTGGAATTACGAACACCGGGGAGCTGTTTTTT. Translating it yields CASSLGITNTGELFF.

This clonotype came up many times. The chain couples TRBV28 to TRBJ2-4; TRBD1 agrees at 9 bases. The CDR3 is 16 amino acids. The ends lost 6 bases at V and 6 bases at J; junction bases unmatched: 12. The V gene's germline CDR1 is MDHEN and CDR2 SYDVKM. CDR3 coding DNA: TGTGCCAGCAGCTACCCGGGACAGGGCAACCTAAACATTCAGTACTTC. It encodes CASSYPGQGNLNIQYF.

This clonotype was seen ten or more times. The genes are TRBV3-1 and TRBJ1-1, with D maybe TRBD1 (5 bases). The CDR3 consists of 16 residues. Germline-derived CDR1 and CDR2 are LGHDT and YNNKEL (reference sequence). The ends were cut back, 4 bases at V and 1 base at J, with 16 bases in the middle. The CDR3 DNA follows: TGTGCCAGCAGCCCCGAAGGGGCGGGGACGAACACTGAAGCTTTCTTT. This gives the protein CASSPEGAGTNTEAFF.

This clonotype was recorded at least ten times. This chain uses TRBV29-1 with TRBJ2-1; D is uncertain. This CDR3 is 14 amino acids long. V lost 5 bases to trimming and J lost 8 bases, with 19 bases between them. CDR1 SQVTM and CDR2 ANQGSEA come from the germline V gene. The CDR3 DNA reads as TGCAGCGTTCAACAGAATATTCCCGCGCATGAGCAGTTCTTC. This gives the protein CSVQQNIPAHEQFF.

With respect to this clonotype: A much larger clone differs from this one at a single base, so this may be a read error. The chain combines TRBV4-1 with TRBJ2-5; D remains unclear. V dropped 0 bases and J dropped 5 bases, with 10 bases sitting between them. Germline CDR1 reads MGHRA; CDR2 reads YSYEKL. This CDR3 comprises 14 residues. Here the CDR3 reads CASSQDLSVETQYF. In nucleotides, the CDR3 is TGCGCCAGCAGCCAAGACTTGTCAGTGGAGACCCAGTACTTC.

Many counts were recorded for this clonotype. The chain carries TRBV20-1 and TRBJ1-1; D is perhaps TRBD1 (5 bases). V was clipped by 2 bases and J by 4 bases, with 8 bases between them. This CDR3 has 12 amino acids. Germline CDR1 reads DFQATT; CDR2 reads SNEGSKA (reference sequence). This chain's CDR3 is CSARQGGTEAFF. Written as DNA, the CDR3 is TGCAGTGCTAGACAGGGAGGCACTGAAGCTTTCTTT.

As for this clonotype: This may come from a read error, since a much larger clone is one base off. Since no conserved phenylalanine or tryptophan closes the CDR3, a read error is the likely cause. The rearrangement uses TRBV13 and TRBJ2-1; possibly TRBD2 for D (6 bases). Trimming took off 1 base at V and 4 bases at J, with 8 bases between the two ends. The CDR3 consists of 14 residues. Per the germline V gene, CDR1 is PRHDT and CDR2 is FYEKMQ (reference sequence). CDR3 amino acids: CASSLVRGYNEQFL. CDR3 DNA sequence: TGTGCCAGCAGCTTAGTTCGGGGGTACAATGAGCAGTTCCTC.

This clonotype was observed at least ten times. This chain links TRBV2 with TRBJ2-3; 8 bases are a match to TRBD2. Per germline, CDR1 SNHLY and CDR2 FYNNEI. Trimming took 6 bases from V and 4 from J; bases not matched to a gene: 6. This CDR3 is built from 14 residues. CDR3 residues: CASRMAGGADTQYF. In nucleotides, the CDR3 is TGTGCCAGCAGGATGGCGGGAGGAGCAGATACGCAGTATTTT.